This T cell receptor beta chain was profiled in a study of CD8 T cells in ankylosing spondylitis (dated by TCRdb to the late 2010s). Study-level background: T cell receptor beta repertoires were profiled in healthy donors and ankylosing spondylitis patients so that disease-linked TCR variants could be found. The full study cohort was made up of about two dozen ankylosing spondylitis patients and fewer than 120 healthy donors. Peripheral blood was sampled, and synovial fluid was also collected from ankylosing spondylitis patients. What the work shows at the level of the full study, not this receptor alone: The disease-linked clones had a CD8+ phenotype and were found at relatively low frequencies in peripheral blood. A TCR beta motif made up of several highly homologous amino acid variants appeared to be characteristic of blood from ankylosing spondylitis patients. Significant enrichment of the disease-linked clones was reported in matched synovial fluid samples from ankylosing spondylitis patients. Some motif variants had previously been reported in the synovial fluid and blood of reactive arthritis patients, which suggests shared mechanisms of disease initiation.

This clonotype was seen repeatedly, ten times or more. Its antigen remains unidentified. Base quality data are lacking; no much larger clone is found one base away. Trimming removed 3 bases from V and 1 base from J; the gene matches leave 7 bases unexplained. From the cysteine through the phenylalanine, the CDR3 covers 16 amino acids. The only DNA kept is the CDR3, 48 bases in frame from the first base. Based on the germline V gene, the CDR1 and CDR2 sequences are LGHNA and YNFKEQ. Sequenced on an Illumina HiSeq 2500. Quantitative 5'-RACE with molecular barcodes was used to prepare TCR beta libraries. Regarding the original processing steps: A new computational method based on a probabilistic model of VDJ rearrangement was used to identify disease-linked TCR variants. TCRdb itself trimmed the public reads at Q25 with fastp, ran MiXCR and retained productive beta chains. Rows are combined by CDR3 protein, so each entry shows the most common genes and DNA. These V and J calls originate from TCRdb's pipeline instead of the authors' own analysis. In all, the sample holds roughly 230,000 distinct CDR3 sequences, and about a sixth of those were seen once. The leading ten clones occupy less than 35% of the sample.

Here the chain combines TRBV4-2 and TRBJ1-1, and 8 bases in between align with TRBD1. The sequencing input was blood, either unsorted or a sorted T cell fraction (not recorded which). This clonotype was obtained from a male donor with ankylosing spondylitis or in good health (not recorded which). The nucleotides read TGTGCCAGCAGCCAGAACGACCAGGGGGCGAACACTGAAGCTTTCTTT. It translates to CASSQNDQGANTEAFF.